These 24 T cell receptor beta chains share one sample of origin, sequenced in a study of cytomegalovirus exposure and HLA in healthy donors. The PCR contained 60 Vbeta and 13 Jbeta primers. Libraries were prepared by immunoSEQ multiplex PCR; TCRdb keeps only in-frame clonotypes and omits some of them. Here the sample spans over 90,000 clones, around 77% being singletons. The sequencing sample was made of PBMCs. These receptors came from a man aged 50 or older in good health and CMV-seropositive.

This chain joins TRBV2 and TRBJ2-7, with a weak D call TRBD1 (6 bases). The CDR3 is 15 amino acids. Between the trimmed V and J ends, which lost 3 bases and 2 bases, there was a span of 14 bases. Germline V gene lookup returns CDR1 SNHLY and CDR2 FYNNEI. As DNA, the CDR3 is TGTGCCAGCAGTGACGGGACACAGCAGGCCTACGAGCAGTACTTC. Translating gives CASSDGTQQAYEQYF. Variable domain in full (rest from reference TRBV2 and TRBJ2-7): EPEVTQTPSHQVTQMGQEVILRCVPISNHLYFYWYRQILGQKVEFLVSFYNNEISEKSEIFDDQFSVERPDGSNFTLKIRSTKLEDSAMYFCASSDGTQQAYEQYFGPGTRLTVT.

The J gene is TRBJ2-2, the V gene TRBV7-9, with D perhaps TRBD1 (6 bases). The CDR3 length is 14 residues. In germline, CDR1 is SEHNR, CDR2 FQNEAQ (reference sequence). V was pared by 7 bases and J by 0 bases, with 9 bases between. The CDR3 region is CASIRGTNTGELFF. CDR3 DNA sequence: TGTGCCAGCATCAGGGGTACGAACACCGGGGAGCTGTTTTTT. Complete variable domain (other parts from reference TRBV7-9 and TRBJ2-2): DTGVSQNPRHKITKRGQNVTFRCDPISEHNRLYWYRQTLGQGPEFLTYFQNEAQLEKSRLLSDRFSAERPKGSFSTLEIQRTEQGDSAMYLCASIRGTNTGELFFGEGSRLTVL.

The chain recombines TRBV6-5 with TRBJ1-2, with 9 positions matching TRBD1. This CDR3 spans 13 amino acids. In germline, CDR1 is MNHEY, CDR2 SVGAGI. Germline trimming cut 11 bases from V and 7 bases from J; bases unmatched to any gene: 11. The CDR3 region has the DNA TGTGCCTGTACCGGGACAGGGTTCTTTGGCTACACCTTC. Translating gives CACTGTGFFGYTF.

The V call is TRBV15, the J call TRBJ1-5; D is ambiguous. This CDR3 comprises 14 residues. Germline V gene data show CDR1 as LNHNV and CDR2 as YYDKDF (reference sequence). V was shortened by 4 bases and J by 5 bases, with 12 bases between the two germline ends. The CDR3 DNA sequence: TGTGCCACCAGCACTTCAGGTCCACATCAGCCCCAGCATTTT. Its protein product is CATSTSGPHQPQHF.

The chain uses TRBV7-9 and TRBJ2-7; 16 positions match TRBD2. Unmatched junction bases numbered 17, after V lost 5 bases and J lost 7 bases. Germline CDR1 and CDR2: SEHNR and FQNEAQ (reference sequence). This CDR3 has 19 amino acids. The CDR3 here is CASSPEGLAGGPARFEQYF. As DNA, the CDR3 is TGTGCCAGCAGCCCGGAGGGACTAGCGGGAGGGCCGGCTAGGTTTGAGCAGTACTTC.

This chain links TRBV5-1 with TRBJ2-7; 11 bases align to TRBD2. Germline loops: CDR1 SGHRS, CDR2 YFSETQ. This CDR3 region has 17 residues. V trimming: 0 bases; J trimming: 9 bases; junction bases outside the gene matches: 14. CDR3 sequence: CASSLDSRRLAGGGQYF. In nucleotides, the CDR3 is TGCGCCAGCAGCTTGGATAGTAGAAGGCTAGCGGGAGGTGGGCAGTACTTC.

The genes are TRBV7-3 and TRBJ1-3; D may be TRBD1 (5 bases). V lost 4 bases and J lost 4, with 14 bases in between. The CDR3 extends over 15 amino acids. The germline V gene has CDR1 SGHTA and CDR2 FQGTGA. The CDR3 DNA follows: TGTGCCAGCAGCTCAACAGGAGGCTCCGGAAACACCATATATTTT. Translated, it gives CASSSTGGSGNTIYF.

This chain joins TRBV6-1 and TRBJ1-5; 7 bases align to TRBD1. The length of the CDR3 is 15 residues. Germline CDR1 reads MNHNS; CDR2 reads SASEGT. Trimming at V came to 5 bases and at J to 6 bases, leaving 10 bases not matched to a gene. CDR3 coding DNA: TGTGCCAGCAGTCCCTCTGAGGGGGCAGGTCAGCCCCAGCATTTT. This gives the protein CASSPSEGAGQPQHF.

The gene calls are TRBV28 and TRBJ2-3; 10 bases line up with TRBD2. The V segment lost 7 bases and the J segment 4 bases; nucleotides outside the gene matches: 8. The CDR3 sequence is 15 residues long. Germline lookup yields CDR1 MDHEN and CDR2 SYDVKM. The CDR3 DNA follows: TGTGCCAGCACCCCTAGCGGGAGACTGTCAGATACGCAGTATTTT. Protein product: CASTPSGRLSDTQYF.

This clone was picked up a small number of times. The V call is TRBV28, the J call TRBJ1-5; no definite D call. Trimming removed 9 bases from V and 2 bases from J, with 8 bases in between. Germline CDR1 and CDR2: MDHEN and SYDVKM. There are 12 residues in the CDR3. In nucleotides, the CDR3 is TGTGCCAGTGGGAGCCGCAATCAGCCCCAGCATTTT. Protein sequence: CASGSRNQPQHF.

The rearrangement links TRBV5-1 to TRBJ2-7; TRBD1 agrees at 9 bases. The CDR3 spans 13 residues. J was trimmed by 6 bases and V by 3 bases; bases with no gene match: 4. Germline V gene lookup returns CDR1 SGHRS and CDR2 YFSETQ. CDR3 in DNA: TGCGCCAGCAGCTCGGGGACAGGGATCGAGCAGTACTTC. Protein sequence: CASSSGTGIEQYF.

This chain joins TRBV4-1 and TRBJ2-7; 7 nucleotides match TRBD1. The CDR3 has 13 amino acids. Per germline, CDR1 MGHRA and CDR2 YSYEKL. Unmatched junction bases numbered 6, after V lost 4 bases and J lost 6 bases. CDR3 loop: CASSRSDRREQYF. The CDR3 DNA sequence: TGCGCCAGCAGCCGATCGGACAGGCGCGAGCAGTACTTC.

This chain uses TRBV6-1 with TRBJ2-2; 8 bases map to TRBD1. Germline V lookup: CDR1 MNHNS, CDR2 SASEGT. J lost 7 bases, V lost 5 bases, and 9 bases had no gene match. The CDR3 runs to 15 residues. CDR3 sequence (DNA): TGTGCCAGCAGTCCTCGACAGGGGATTGGCGGGGAGCTGTTTTTT. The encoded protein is CASSPRQGIGGELFF.

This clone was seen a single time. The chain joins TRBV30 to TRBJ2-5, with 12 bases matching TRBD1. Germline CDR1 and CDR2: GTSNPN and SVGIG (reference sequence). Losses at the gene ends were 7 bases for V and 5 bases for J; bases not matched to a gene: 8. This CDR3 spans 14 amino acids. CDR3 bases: TGTGCCTCCCACTCGGGACAGGGGGCCGAGACCCAGTACTTC. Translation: CASHSGQGAETQYF.

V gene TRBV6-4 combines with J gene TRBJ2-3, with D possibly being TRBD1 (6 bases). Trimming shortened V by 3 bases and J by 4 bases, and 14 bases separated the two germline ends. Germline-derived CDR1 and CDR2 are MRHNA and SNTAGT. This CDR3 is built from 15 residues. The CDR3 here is CASSEGGKGSDTQYF. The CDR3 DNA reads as TGTGCCAGCAGTGAAGGGGGAAAGGGGTCAGATACGCAGTATTTT.

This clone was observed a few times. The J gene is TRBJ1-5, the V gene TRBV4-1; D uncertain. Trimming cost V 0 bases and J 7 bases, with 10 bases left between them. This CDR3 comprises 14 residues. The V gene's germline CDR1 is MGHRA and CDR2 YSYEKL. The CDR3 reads CASSQDFGGQPQHF. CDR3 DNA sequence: TGCGCCAGCAGCCAAGATTTCGGAGGACAGCCCCAGCATTTT.

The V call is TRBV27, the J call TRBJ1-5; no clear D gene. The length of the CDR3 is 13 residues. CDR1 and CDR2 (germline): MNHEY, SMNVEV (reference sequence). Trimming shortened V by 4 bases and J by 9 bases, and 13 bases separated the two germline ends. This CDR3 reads CASSSRLLGPQHF. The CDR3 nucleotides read TGTGCCAGCAGTTCTAGACTCCTTGGGCCCCAGCATTTT.

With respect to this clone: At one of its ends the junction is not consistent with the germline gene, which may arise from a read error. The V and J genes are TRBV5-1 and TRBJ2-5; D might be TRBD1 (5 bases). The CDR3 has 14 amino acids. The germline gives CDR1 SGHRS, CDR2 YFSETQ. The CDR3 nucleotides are TGCGCCAGCAGCGCAGGGTTTTCCCAAGGGACCCAGTACTTC. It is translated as CASSAGFSQGTQYF.

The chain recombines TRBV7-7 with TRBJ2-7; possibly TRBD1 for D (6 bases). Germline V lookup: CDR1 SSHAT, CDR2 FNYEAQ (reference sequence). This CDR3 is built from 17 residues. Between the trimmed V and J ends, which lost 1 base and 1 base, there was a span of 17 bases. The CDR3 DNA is TGTGCCAGCAGCTTAGTGGGGGCGGCCATCCATTCCTACGAGCAGTACTTC. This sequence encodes CASSLVGAAIHSYEQYF. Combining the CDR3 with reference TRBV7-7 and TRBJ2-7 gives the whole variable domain GAGVSQSPRYKVTKRGQDVTLRCDPISSHATLYWYQQALGQGPEFLTYFNYEAQPDKSGLPSDRFSAERPEGSISTLTIQRTEQRDSAMYRCASSLVGAAIHSYEQYFGPGTRLTVT.

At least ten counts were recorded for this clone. The CDR3 bases are TGTGCCTGGACACATCACACCGGGGAGCTGTTTTTT. Residues: CAWTHHTGELFF. The chain links TRBV30 to TRBJ2-2, with D unclear. Germline CDR1 GTSNPN, CDR2 SVGIG (reference sequence). This CDR3 has 12 amino acids. V was clipped by 4 bases and J by 3 bases, with 6 bases between them.

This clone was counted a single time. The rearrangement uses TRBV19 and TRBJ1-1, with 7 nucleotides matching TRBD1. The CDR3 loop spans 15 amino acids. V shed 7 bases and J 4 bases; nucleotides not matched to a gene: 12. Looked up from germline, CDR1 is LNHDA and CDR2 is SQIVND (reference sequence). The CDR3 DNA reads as TGTGCCAGTAATCCAACAGGGGTCGATGGCACTGAAGCTTTCTTT. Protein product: CASNPTGVDGTEAFF.

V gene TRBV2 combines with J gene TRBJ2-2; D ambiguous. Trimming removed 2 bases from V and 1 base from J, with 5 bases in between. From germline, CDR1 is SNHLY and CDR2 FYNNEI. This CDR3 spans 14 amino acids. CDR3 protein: CASSEQMNTGELFF. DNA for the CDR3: TGTGCCAGCAGTGAACAGATGAACACCGGGGAGCTGTTTTTT. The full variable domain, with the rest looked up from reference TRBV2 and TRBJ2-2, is EPEVTQTPSHQVTQMGQEVILRCVPISNHLYFYWYRQILGQKVEFLVSFYNNEISEKSEIFDDQFSVERPDGSNFTLKIRSTKLEDSAMYFCASSEQMNTGELFFGEGSRLTVL.

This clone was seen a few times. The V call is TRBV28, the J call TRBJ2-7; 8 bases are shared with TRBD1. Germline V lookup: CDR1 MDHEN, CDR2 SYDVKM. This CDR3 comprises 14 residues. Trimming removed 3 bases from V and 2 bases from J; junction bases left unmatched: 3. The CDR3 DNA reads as TGTGCCAGCAGTTTCCGGGACAGGCCCTACGAGCAGTACTTC. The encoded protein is CASSFRDRPYEQYF.

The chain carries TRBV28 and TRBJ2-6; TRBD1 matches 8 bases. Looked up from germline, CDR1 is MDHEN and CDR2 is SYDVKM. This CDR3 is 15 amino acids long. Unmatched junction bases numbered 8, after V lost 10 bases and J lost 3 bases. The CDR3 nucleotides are TGTGCCACTGGAGCAGGGGGCTTTGGGGCCAACGTCCTGACTTTC. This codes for CATGAGGFGANVLTF.